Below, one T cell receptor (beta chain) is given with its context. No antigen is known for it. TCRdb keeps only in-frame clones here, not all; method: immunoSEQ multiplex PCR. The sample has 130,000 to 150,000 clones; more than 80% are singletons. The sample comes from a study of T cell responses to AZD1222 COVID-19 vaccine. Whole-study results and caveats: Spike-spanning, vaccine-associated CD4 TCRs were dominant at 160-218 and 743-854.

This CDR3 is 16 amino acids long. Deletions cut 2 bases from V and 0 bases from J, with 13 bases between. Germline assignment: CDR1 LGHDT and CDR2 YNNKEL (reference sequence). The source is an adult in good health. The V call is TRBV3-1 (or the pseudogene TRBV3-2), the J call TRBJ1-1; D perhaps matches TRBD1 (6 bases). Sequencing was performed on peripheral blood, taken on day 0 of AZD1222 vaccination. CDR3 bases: TGTGCCAGCAGCCAACCGACAGGAACCCTGAACACTGAAGCTTTCTTT. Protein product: CASSQPTGTLNTEAFF.